The entry that follows covers one T cell receptor (beta chain) sequence. This sample was included in a study of identifying expanded T cells in peripheral blood. Sequenced by immunoSEQ multiplex PCR; TCRdb stores in-frame clones only, minus some. The repertoire holds roughly 100,000 clones, with around 89% as singletons. J gave up 7 bases and V 3 bases, and 12 bases lay outside the gene matches. The CDR3 sequence is 15 residues long. Germline CDR1 and CDR2: SNHLY and FYNNEI. This receptor was taken from a person aged 18-70 years in good health. The gene calls are TRBV2 and TRBJ2-7; 7 bases are shared with TRBD2. Sequencing was carried out using blood. CDR3 protein: CASSERLKREREQYF. Written as DNA, the CDR3 is TGTGCCAGCAGTGAGCGGCTGAAGCGGGAACGAGAGCAGTACTTC.